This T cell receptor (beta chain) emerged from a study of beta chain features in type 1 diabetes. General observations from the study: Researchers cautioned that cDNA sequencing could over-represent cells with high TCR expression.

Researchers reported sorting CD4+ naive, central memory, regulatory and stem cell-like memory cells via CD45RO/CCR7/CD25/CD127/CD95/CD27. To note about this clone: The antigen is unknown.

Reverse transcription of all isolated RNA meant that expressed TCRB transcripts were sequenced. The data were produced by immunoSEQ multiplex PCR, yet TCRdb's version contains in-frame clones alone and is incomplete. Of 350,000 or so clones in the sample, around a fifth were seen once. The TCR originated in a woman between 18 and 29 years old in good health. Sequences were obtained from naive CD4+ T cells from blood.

The CDR3 region is CASSRLRGLNSYEQYF. CDR3 nucleotide sequence: TGTGCCAGCAGCCGCCTCCGAGGTTTGAACTCCTACGAGCAGTACTTC. The gene calls are TRBV7-9 and TRBJ2-7; no definite D call. Trimming cost V 5 bases and J 0 bases, with 17 bases left between them. Per germline, CDR1 SEHNR and CDR2 FQNEAQ (reference sequence). CDR3 length: 16 residues.